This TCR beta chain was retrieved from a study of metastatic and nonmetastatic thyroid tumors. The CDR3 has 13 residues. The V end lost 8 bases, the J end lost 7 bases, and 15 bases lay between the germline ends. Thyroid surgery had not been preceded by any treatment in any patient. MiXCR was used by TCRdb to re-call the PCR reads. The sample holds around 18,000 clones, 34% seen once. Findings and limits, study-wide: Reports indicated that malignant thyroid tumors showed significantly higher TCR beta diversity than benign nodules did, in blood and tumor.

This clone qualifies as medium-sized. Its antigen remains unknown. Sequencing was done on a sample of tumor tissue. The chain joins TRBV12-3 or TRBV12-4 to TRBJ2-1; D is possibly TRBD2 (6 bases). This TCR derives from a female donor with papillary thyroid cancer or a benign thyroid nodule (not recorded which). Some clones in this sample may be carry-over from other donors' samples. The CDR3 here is CASLLEGLNEQFF. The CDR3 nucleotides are TGTGCCAGCCTCCTGGAGGGCCTTAATGAGCAGTTCTTC.